This TCR beta chain was obtained from a study of blood T cell repertoires in COVID-19. Looking at the study overall: The United States, Italy and Spain supplied acute and convalescent COVID-19 samples. From T cells, B-cell-depleted T cells, or PBMCs came the material, which was cDNA or gDNA.

As processed by the authors: Amplification from reference gene primers served as the basis for estimated nucleated cell counts. Here immunoSEQ multiplex PCR was the method, and the copy in TCRdb shows in-frame clones only, minus some. Clone size and the V and J calls come from that table; the DNA yielded D and trimming. Of approximately 63,000 clones in the sample, about 70% were seen once. Germline values: CDR1 SGHNT, CDR2 YENEEA. V was clipped by 5 bases and J by 19 bases, with 18 bases between them. CDR3 length: 12 residues. This clone was observed once. The source material was peripheral blood. The J gene is TRBJ2-6, the V gene TRBV11-3, with D maybe TRBD1 (6 bases). The clonotype originates from a woman older than 75 with acute or convalescent COVID-19. In DNA, the CDR3 is TGTGCCAGCAGCCCCGGGACACCGTCGCTTACTTTC. Translated: CASSPGTPSLTF. The variable domain in full, completed from reference TRBV11-3 and TRBJ2-6, reads EAGVVQSPRYKIIEKKQPVAFWCNPISGHNTLYWYLQNLGQGPELLIRYENEEAVDDSQLPKDRFSAERLKGVDSTLKIQPAELGDSAVYLCASSPGTPSLTFGAGSRLTVL.